Below, 30 T cell receptor beta chains from the same sample are listed, as sequenced in a study of cytomegalovirus exposure and HLA in healthy donors. The PCR was carried out with 60 Vbeta primers and 13 Jbeta primers. Measured with immunoSEQ multiplex PCR; TCRdb has only the in-frame clones, and not every one. The sample has 130,000 or so clones; around 77% are singletons. What was sequenced was PBMCs. These receptors all stem from a man over 45 in good health and CMV-seronegative.

This clone occurred once. V is TRBV5-1 and J is TRBJ1-2, with D possibly matching TRBD1 (6 bases). The CDR3 is made up of 15 amino acids. CDR1 SGHRS and CDR2 YFSETQ come from the germline V gene. Trimming shortened V by 5 bases and J by 1 base, and 15 bases separated the two germline ends. CDR3 coding DNA: TGCGCCAGCAGGCAACCGGGACAACTTAACTATGGCTACACCTTC. The encoded protein is CASRQPGQLNYGYTF.

This clone was detected once. The J gene is TRBJ1-1, the V gene TRBV27; D gene uncertain. V gave up 6 bases and J gave up 9 bases, with 11 bases separating them. This CDR3 comprises 11 residues. Germline values: CDR1 MNHEY, CDR2 SMNVEV (reference sequence). The CDR3 DNA follows: TGTGCCAGCAGGTCCGGGAGTAAAGCTTTCTTT. Encoded protein: CASRSGSKAFF.

The chain uses TRBV7-6 and TRBJ1-1; no definite D call. This CDR3 is 17 amino acids long. The V end lost 0 bases, the J end lost 1 base, and 15 bases lay between the germline ends. Germline CDR1 and CDR2: SGHVS and FNYEAQ. CDR3 sequence: CASSLAPPGMTNTEAFF. The CDR3 coding sequence is TGTGCCAGCAGCTTAGCCCCCCCCGGGATGACGAACACTGAAGCTTTCTTT.

The rearrangement links TRBV25-1 to TRBJ1-4, with 7 bases fitting TRBD1. Germline values: CDR1 MGHDK, CDR2 SYGVNS. The V segment lost 6 bases and the J segment 4 bases; nucleotides outside the gene matches: 8. The CDR3 contains 15 residues. The CDR3: CASRDGQELNEKLFF. In DNA form, the CDR3 reads TGTGCCAGCAGGGATGGACAGGAACTTAATGAAAAACTGTTTTTT.

The chain carries TRBV11-1 and TRBJ1-1; the D gene is possibly TRBD1 (5 bases). From germline, CDR1 is SGHAT and CDR2 FQDESV (reference sequence). The CDR3 runs to 15 residues. V was cut by 3 bases and J by 6 bases, with 17 bases left in between. CDR3 DNA sequence: TGTGCCAGCAGCTTGATGGAGGGGAGCAACGCTGAAGCTTTCTTT. The encoded protein is CASSLMEGSNAEAFF.

This clone was seen only a few times. The chain couples TRBV6-1 to TRBJ2-4; D gene uncertain. Germline V CDR1 and CDR2: MNHNS, SASEGT. Trimming pared 4 bases from V and 0 bases from J, leaving 7 bases between. CDR3 size: 14 residues. CDR3 in DNA: TGTGCCAGCAGTGTATCTCTAGCCAAAAACATTCAGTACTTC. Translated, it gives CASSVSLAKNIQYF.

The rearrangement uses TRBV7-2 and TRBJ1-4; 7 bases are shared with TRBD1. This CDR3 comprises 13 residues. Germline CDR1 is SGHTA and CDR2 is FQGNSA. Trimming cost V 1 base and J 9 bases; bases outside gene matches: 2. The CDR3 DNA reads as TGTGCCAGCAGCTTAGAGACAGGGAAAAAACTGTTTTTT. Its protein is CASSLETGKKLFF.

The chain couples TRBV27 to TRBJ2-7, with D unclear. The length of the CDR3 is 13 residues. V was pared by 2 bases and J by 3 bases, with 8 bases between. Germline V gene sequence: CDR1 MNHEY, CDR2 SMNVEV (reference sequence). The CDR3 region is CASSLNNYYEQYF. The CDR3 nucleotides read TGTGCCAGCAGTTTAAATAATTACTACGAGCAGTACTTC.

This chain uses TRBV7-8 with TRBJ2-5, with 14 bases identical to TRBD2. V shed 0 bases and J 4 bases; nucleotides not matched to a gene: 1. Germline V CDR1 and CDR2: SGHVS, FQNEAQ. This CDR3 is built from 16 residues. CDR3 nucleotide sequence: TGTGCCAGCAGCTTAGCCGGGACTAGCGGGGGAGAGACCCAGTACTTC. Its translation is CASSLAGTSGGETQYF.

This sequence joins TRBV2 and TRBJ2-1, with D perhaps TRBD1 (5 bases). Germline V gene lookup returns CDR1 SNHLY and CDR2 FYNNEI. The V end lost 6 bases, the J end lost 10 bases, and 19 bases lay between the germline ends. The CDR3 spans 14 residues. The CDR3 bases are TGTGCCAGCAGACGCCTTGGGGCTAAGGCGGAGCAGTTCTTC. It translates to CASRRLGAKAEQFF.

This clone has a single count. V gene TRBV27 combines with J gene TRBJ2-7; 11 nucleotides match TRBD1. V shed 4 bases, J shed 2 bases, and the junction held 7 bases outside the gene matches. This CDR3 contains 16 residues. Germline V gene data show CDR1 as MNHEY and CDR2 as SMNVEV (reference sequence). CDR3 sequence: CASSWLGQGAPYEQYF. Here the CDR3 DNA reads TGTGCCAGCAGTTGGCTAGGACAGGGGGCCCCCTACGAGCAGTACTTC.

This clone has just a few counts. The chain has TRBV2 and TRBJ1-1; no clear D gene. From germline, CDR1 is SNHLY and CDR2 FYNNEI. V gave up 8 bases and J gave up 0 bases, with 10 bases separating them. The CDR3 runs 13 residues. This CDR3 is CASSLGMNTEAFF. CDR3 DNA sequence: TGTGCCAGCTCCCTAGGAATGAACACTGAAGCTTTCTTT.

This clone was detected a few times. V usage is TRBV7-9 and J usage is TRBJ2-7; possible D gene TRBD2, 5 bases. The CDR3 covers 14 residues. Deletions cut 5 bases from V and 6 bases from J, with 17 bases between. CDR1 SEHNR and CDR2 FQNEAQ come from the germline V gene (reference sequence). This CDR3 is CASSPRTSSGEQYF. The CDR3 DNA sequence: TGTGCCAGCAGCCCTCGGACCTCCAGCGGCGAGCAGTACTTC.

V usage is TRBV13 and J usage is TRBJ1-2; D is ambiguous. Trimming took 3 bases from V and 8 from J, leaving 7 bases between them. This CDR3 is built from 11 residues. Germline assignment: CDR1 PRHDT and CDR2 FYEKMQ (reference sequence). The CDR3 DNA reads as TGTGCCAGCAGCTTCGCAGAAGGCTACACCTTC. It codes for CASSFAEGYTF. Filled out from reference TRBV13 and TRBJ1-2, the complete variable domain reads AAGVIQSPRHLIKEKRETATLKCYPIPRHDTVYWYQQGPGQDPQFLISFYEKMQSDKGSIPDRFSAQQFSDYHSELNMSSLELGDSALYFCASSFAEGYTFGSGTRLTVV.

The CDR3 reads CASSTGAQETQYF. CDR3 DNA sequence: TGTGCCAGCAGTACAGGGGCGCAAGAGACCCAGTACTTC. This sequence joins TRBV7-2 and TRBJ2-5, with TRBD1 matching over 7 bases. Germline CDR1 SGHTA, CDR2 FQGNSA. This CDR3 has 13 amino acids. V was clipped by 6 bases and J by 2 bases; unmatched bases: 3.

The genes are TRBV6-1 and TRBJ2-7, with 8 positions matching TRBD2. The CDR3 loop spans 15 amino acids. The germline CDR1 and CDR2 sequences are MNHNS and SASEGT. Trimming at V came to 4 bases and at J to 5 bases, leaving 10 bases not matched to a gene. The CDR3 sequence is CASSGRALGRDEQYF. The CDR3 DNA is TGTGCCAGCAGTGGCCGGGCCCTCGGGAGGGACGAGCAGTACTTC.

This clone was found a few times. The rearrangement uses TRBV6-1 and TRBJ2-1; 13 positions match TRBD2. There are 15 residues in the CDR3. Looked up from germline, CDR1 is MNHNS and CDR2 is SASEGT. V was pared by 5 bases and J by 5 bases, with 3 bases of the junction left unmatched. The CDR3 is CASSSGTSGNNEQFF. CDR3 DNA: TGTGCCAGCAGTTCCGGGACTAGCGGGAACAATGAGCAGTTCTTC.

This chain links TRBV18 with TRBJ2-7, with D maybe TRBD1 (6 bases). Germline loops: CDR1 KGHSH, CDR2 LQKENI. V was trimmed by 3 bases and J by 2 bases, leaving 11 bases between them. This CDR3 comprises 14 residues. In DNA, the CDR3 is TGTGCCAGCTCACCCCGGGACAATCCCTACGAGCAGTACTTC. Translated, it gives CASSPRDNPYEQYF.

The V and J genes are TRBV7-2 and TRBJ1-2; no definite D call. Germline-derived CDR1 and CDR2 are SGHTA and FQGNSA. The CDR3 runs to 13 residues. With 1 base removed from V and 4 bases from J, the gap between germline ends came to 7 bases. The CDR3 protein is CASSLDFSYGYTF. CDR3 coding DNA: TGTGCCAGCAGCTTAGATTTCTCCTATGGCTACACCTTC.

The gene calls are TRBV6-5 and TRBJ1-1; D perhaps matches TRBD1 (5 bases). The CDR3 covers 14 residues. Looked up from germline, CDR1 is MNHEY and CDR2 is SVGAGI. With 2 bases removed from V and 5 bases from J, the gap between germline ends came to 12 bases. The CDR3 DNA sequence: TGTGCCAGCAGTTACCCAGGGCGGAAGACTGAAGCTTTCTTT. Protein product: CASSYPGRKTEAFF.

The genes are TRBV5-1 and TRBJ2-5; D unresolved. V lost 4 bases, J lost 3 bases, and 10 bases lay in between. This CDR3 is 13 amino acids long. Looked up from germline, CDR1 is SGHRS and CDR2 is YFSETQ. CDR3 in DNA: TGCGCCAGCAGCCGAGGCAGAAAAGAGACCCAGTACTTC. As protein: CASSRGRKETQYF.

J is TRBJ2-2 and V is TRBV28, with D possibly TRBD1 on 5 matching bases. CDR3 length: 15 amino acids. The germline gives CDR1 MDHEN, CDR2 SYDVKM. Between the trimmed V and J ends, which lost 0 bases and 7 bases, there was a span of 12 bases. CDR3 protein: CASSLWMQGYGELFF. The DNA of the CDR3 is TGTGCCAGCAGTTTATGGATGCAGGGTTACGGGGAGCTGTTTTTT. Full variable domain (remainder filled in from reference TRBV28 and TRBJ2-2): DVKVTQSSRYLVKRTGEKVFLECVQDMDHENMFWYRQDPGLGLRLIYFSYDVKMKEKGDIPEGYSVSREKKERFSLILESASTNQTSMYLCASSLWMQGYGELFFGEGSRLTVL.

The rearrangement joins TRBV5-4 to TRBJ2-5, with 8 positions matching TRBD1. CDR3 length: 17 amino acids. V shed 4 bases and J 5 bases; nucleotides not matched to a gene: 16. CDR1 is SGHNT and CDR2 is YYREEE in the germline V gene (reference sequence). The CDR3 coding sequence is TGTGCCAGCAGCACCGGGACAGGCCACTCGGTCAGGGAGACCCAGTACTTC. Protein sequence: CASSTGTGHSVRETQYF.

This sequence joins TRBV7-9 and TRBJ2-3; 11 bases are shared with TRBD2. CDR1 is SEHNR and CDR2 is FQNEAQ in the germline V gene (reference sequence). The CDR3 length is 17 residues. Trimming cost V 2 bases and J 0 bases; bases outside gene matches: 4. Here the CDR3 reads CASSLNRTSGSTDTQYF. The CDR3 DNA sequence: TGTGCCAGCAGCTTAAACCGGACTAGCGGGAGCACAGATACGCAGTATTTT.

This chain uses TRBV28 with TRBJ1-5, with D uncertain. The DNA end lines up better with TRBJ2-3; the J call may be wrong. Germline V lookup: CDR1 MDHEN, CDR2 SYDVKM. The CDR3 totals 12 residues. CDR3 sequence: CASSFGFQPQYF. The CDR3 DNA sequence: TGTGCCAGCAGTTTCGGGTTCCAGCCCCAGTATTTT.

This clone was seen just once. The chain is built from TRBV9 and TRBJ2-4, with 7 positions matching TRBD2. The CDR3 consists of 13 residues. V dropped 0 bases and J dropped 7; count of bases not matched to a gene: 1. CDR1 and CDR2 from the germline V gene are SGDLS and YYNGEE. CDR3 region: CASSVGGGNIQYF. DNA of the CDR3: TGTGCCAGCAGCGTAGGGGGGGGGAACATTCAGTACTTC.

V usage is TRBV30 and J usage is TRBJ2-5; a weak D match, TRBD2 (5 bases). CDR1 GTSNPN and CDR2 SVGIG come from the germline V gene (reference sequence). CDR3 size: 15 residues. Trimming left V 0 bases short and J 3 bases short, with 14 bases between. CDR3 sequence: CAWSVMRAHEETQYF. DNA of the CDR3: TGTGCCTGGAGTGTAATGAGGGCCCATGAAGAGACCCAGTACTTC.

The table lists this clone with a few counts. Written as DNA, the CDR3 is TGCGCCAGCAGCAACCGTGACAGGGGACCTGTCTACGAGCAGTACTTC. It translates to CASSNRDRGPVYEQYF. The rearrangement joins TRBV5-1 to TRBJ2-7; 8 bases map to TRBD1. CDR1 is SGHRS and CDR2 is YFSETQ in the germline V gene. Trimming at V came to 4 bases and at J to 3 bases, leaving 12 bases not matched to a gene. CDR3 length: 16 residues.

This chain joins TRBV11-2 and TRBJ2-7; 11 bases line up with TRBD2. Trimming removed 4 bases from V and 2 bases from J; junction bases left unmatched: 4. CDR3 length: 15 amino acids. The germline gives CDR1 SGHAT, CDR2 FQNNGV. Here the CDR3 reads CASSSPSGRTYEQYF. CDR3 DNA: TGTGCCAGCAGCTCCCCTAGCGGGAGGACCTACGAGCAGTACTTC.

The chain carries TRBV5-1 and TRBJ2-7; maybe TRBD1 (6 bases). V was cut by 3 bases and J by 4 bases, with 14 bases left in between. This CDR3 contains 14 residues. CDR1 and CDR2 (germline): SGHRS, YFSETQ. The CDR3 is CASSSILGGYEQYF. The CDR3 region has the DNA TGCGCCAGCAGCTCTATTCTAGGGGGATACGAGCAGTACTTC.